The 27 T cell receptor beta chains below were found in one sample sequenced in a study of OX40 agonist ivuxolimab in advanced cancers. The protocol was immunoSEQ multiplex PCR, while the TCRdb copy is restricted to in-frame clones and leaves out a portion. The sample lists about 38,000 clones, about 89% occurring once. Sequences were derived from CD4+ or CD8+ T cells sorted from blood, sampled in a trial of the OX40 agonist ivuxolimab. The receptors were gathered from an adult with an advanced solid tumor such as melanoma, head and neck, liver or kidney cancer.

The CDR3 loop reads CASSAEAYQETQYF. CDR3 DNA sequence: TGTGCCAGCAGCGCCGAAGCGTACCAAGAGACCCAGTACTTC. This chain uses TRBV5-5 with TRBJ2-5; no definite D call. Germline assignment: CDR1 SGHKS and CDR2 YYEKEE (reference sequence). The CDR3 spans 14 residues. The V and J ends lost 4 bases and 0 bases respectively, with 10 bases between them. Looking up the rest from reference TRBV5-5 and TRBJ2-5 gives the full variable domain: DAGVTQSPTHLIKTRGQQVTLRCSPISGHKSVSWYQQVLGQGPQFIFQYYEKEERGRGNFPDRFSARQFPNYSSELNVNALLLGDSALYLCASSAEAYQETQYFGPGTRLLVL.

The chain recombines TRBV27 with TRBJ2-5, with 10 bases lining up with TRBD1. Matching the DNA end better, TRBJ2-7 makes the J call doubtful. The CDR3 is 15 residues long. Germline loops: CDR1 MNHEY, CDR2 SMNVEV (reference sequence). CDR3 DNA: TGTGCCAGCAGTTCCGGACAGGGGGTAGTCCACGAGCAGTACTTC. It specifies CASSSGQGVVHEQYF.

This chain links TRBV4-3 with TRBJ2-7; D is uncertain. Trimming took off 0 bases at V and 0 bases at J, with 9 bases between the two ends. From germline, CDR1 is LGHNA and CDR2 YSLEER. This CDR3 is 15 amino acids long. The CDR3 DNA follows: TGCGCCAGCAGCCAAGATGTGGCAATCTCCTACGAGCAGTACTTC. Its translation: CASSQDVAISYEQYF.

This clone has only a few counts. V usage is TRBV28 and J usage is TRBJ1-4; D may be TRBD1 (6 bases). Germline V lookup: CDR1 MDHEN, CDR2 SYDVKM. Trimming cost V 2 bases and J 10 bases, with 14 bases left between them. The CDR3 is 14 amino acids. The CDR3 coding sequence is TGTGCCAGCAGTTTAGGGCAGGGGATAGGAAAACTGTTTTTT. Its protein product is CASSLGQGIGKLFF.

The chain couples TRBV27 to TRBJ1-4; 11 bases are a match to TRBD1. Unmatched junction bases numbered 8, after V lost 3 bases and J lost 8 bases. This CDR3 has 16 amino acids. The germline V gene encodes CDR1 MNHEY and CDR2 SMNVEV (reference sequence). The CDR3 DNA sequence: TGTGCCAGCAGTTTGGGGACAGGGGGAATGCGGGAAAAACTGTTTTTT. Protein product: CASSLGTGGMREKLFF.

The rearrangement uses TRBV6-5 and TRBJ2-7; D unresolved. The germline CDR1 and CDR2 sequences are MNHEY and SVGAGI. Trimming removed 2 bases at V and 2 bases at J, with 7 bases between. The CDR3 is made up of 13 amino acids. The CDR3 loop reads CASSYKGPYEQYF. The CDR3 DNA is TGTGCCAGCAGTTACAAAGGGCCCTACGAGCAGTACTTC.

CDR3 bases: TGTGCCACCGCCGCCTCTAACCTTTATGGCTACACCTTC. It yields the protein CATAASNLYGYTF. The chain recombines TRBV15 with TRBJ1-2; no reliable D call. Trimming stripped 8 bases from V and 5 bases from J, with 15 bases between. Germline lookup yields CDR1 LNHNV and CDR2 YYDKDF (reference sequence). The CDR3 loop spans 13 amino acids.

The chain has TRBV27 and TRBJ2-7; no clear D gene. In germline, CDR1 is MNHEY, CDR2 SMNVEV (reference sequence). The CDR3 contains 15 residues. Trimming removed 1 base at V and 0 bases at J, with 10 bases between. The CDR3, as DNA: TGTGCCAGCAGTTTATTAGGGTCCAGCTCCTACGAGCAGTACTTC. Translation gives CASSLLGSSSYEQYF.

This chain connects TRBV6-4 to TRBJ2-6; D gene uncertain. The CDR3 loop spans 16 amino acids. With 2 bases removed from V and 4 bases from J, the gap between germline ends came to 12 bases. Germline values: CDR1 MRHNA, CDR2 SNTAGT. CDR3: CASSDGFGVGANVLTF. DNA of the CDR3: TGTGCCAGCAGTGACGGTTTTGGGGTAGGGGCCAACGTCCTGACTTTC.

The chain is built from TRBV4-1 and TRBJ2-7; a weak D match, TRBD1 (5 bases). This CDR3 spans 16 amino acids. Germline V CDR1 and CDR2: MGHRA, YSYEKL. V shed 4 bases and J shed 5 bases, with 21 bases lying between them. CDR3: CASSLNSRQGLHEQYF. The CDR3 nucleotides are TGCGCCAGCAGCCTCAACTCAAGGCAGGGTCTCCACGAGCAGTACTTC.

J is TRBJ2-1 and V is TRBV4-3; 8 bases align to TRBD2. Trimming at V came to 6 bases and at J to 9 bases, leaving 16 bases not matched to a gene. The CDR3 consists of 16 residues. Germline V CDR1 and CDR2: LGHNA, YSLEER. The CDR3 sequence: CASRPQIAGTEPEQFF. As DNA, the CDR3 is TGCGCCAGCAGACCCCAGATAGCGGGAACAGAACCTGAGCAGTTCTTC.

V usage is TRBV6-5 and J usage is TRBJ1-1, with D tentatively TRBD1 (6 bases). The CDR3 is 11 amino acids. V was shortened by 5 bases and J by 7 bases, with 8 bases between the two germline ends. Germline loops: CDR1 MNHEY, CDR2 SVGAGI. CDR3 nucleotides: TGTGCCAGCAGTAGGGGGGTTGAAGCTTTCTTT. Translation gives CASSRGVEAFF.

The chain carries TRBV2 and TRBJ1-6, with D hard to call. From germline, CDR1 is SNHLY and CDR2 FYNNEI. The CDR3 runs 14 residues. The CDR3 is CATRRDSYNSPLHF. Here the CDR3 DNA reads TGTGCGACAAGAAGGGACTCCTATAATTCACCCCTCCACTTT.

DNA of the CDR3: TGCGCCAGCAGCTTGGATGCGGGGCGAGGCGAGCAGTACTTC. It yields the protein CASSLDAGRGEQYF. The chain has TRBV5-1 and TRBJ2-7, with D tentatively TRBD2 (6 bases). Germline loops: CDR1 SGHRS, CDR2 YFSETQ. The CDR3 loop spans 14 amino acids. V dropped 0 bases and J dropped 6 bases, with 13 bases sitting between them.

CDR3 in amino acids: CASKSPNYGYTF. The CDR3 coding sequence is TGTGCCAGCAAGTCACCCAACTATGGCTACACCTTC. The chain employs TRBV27 and TRBJ1-2; D remains ambiguous. Per germline, CDR1 MNHEY and CDR2 SMNVEV (reference sequence). The CDR3 loop spans 12 amino acids. V lost 7 bases and J lost 2, with 8 bases in between.

The chain carries TRBV27 and TRBJ1-6; a weak D match, TRBD1 (6 bases). Trimming cost V 9 bases and J 10 bases, with 13 bases left between them. Per the germline V gene, CDR1 is MNHEY and CDR2 is SMNVEV (reference sequence). This CDR3 comprises 12 residues. CDR3 loop: CASRGAQSPLHF. The CDR3 DNA sequence: TGTGCCAGTCGGGGGGCCCAATCACCCCTCCACTTT.

This rearrangement joins TRBV9 to TRBJ1-1; D might be TRBD1 (5 bases). The CDR3 consists of 12 residues. Germline CDR1 SGDLS, CDR2 YYNGEE. Between the trimmed V and J ends, which lost 3 bases and 11 bases, there was a span of 14 bases. CDR3 bases: TGTGCCAGCAGCGGCGGGGACTTTGACGCTTTCTTT. It codes for CASSGGDFDAFF. Looking up the rest from reference TRBV9 and TRBJ1-1 gives the full variable domain: DSGVTQTPKHLITATGQRVTLRCSPRSGDLSVYWYQQSLDQGLQFLIQYYNGEERAKGNILERFSAQQFPDLHSELNLSSLELGDSALYFCASSGGDFDAFFGQGTRLTVV.

The chain combines TRBV10-2 with TRBJ1-5; unclear D gene. Trimming took off 0 bases at V and 3 bases at J, with 15 bases between the two ends. This CDR3 region has 17 residues. Germline lookup yields CDR1 WSHSY and CDR2 SAAADI. The CDR3 loop is CASSESAGMYVNQPQHF. CDR3 DNA: TGCGCCAGCAGTGAGTCGGCCGGTATGTATGTCAATCAGCCCCAGCATTTT.

Points on this clone: Additional DNA sequences in this sample encode the identical CDR3. The J gene is TRBJ2-2, the V gene TRBV9; possibly TRBD1 for D (5 bases). CDR3 length: 16 residues. V gave up 0 bases and J gave up 1 base, with 10 bases separating them. The germline V gene has CDR1 SGDLS and CDR2 YYNGEE. This chain's CDR3 is CASSVGTGQNTGELFF. The CDR3 DNA reads as TGTGCCAGCAGCGTAGGAACAGGTCAGAACACCGGGGAGCTGTTTTTT.

This clone was recorded only once. The chain recombines TRBV15 with TRBJ1-5; TRBD1 aligns across 8 bases. With 2 bases clipped from V and 0 bases from J, the junction kept 9 bases outside the gene matches. Per the germline V gene, CDR1 is LNHNV and CDR2 is YYDKDF (reference sequence). The CDR3 length is 18 residues. The CDR3: CATSRHGTGRNSNQPQHF. The DNA for the CDR3 is TGTGCCACCAGCAGACACGGGACAGGACGCAATAGCAATCAGCCCCAGCATTTT.

The rearrangement links TRBV10-1 to TRBJ2-3, with TRBD1 matching 10 bases. V gave up 9 bases and J gave up 1 base; unmatched junction bases: 7. CDR1 and CDR2 (germline): WNHNN, SYGVQD (reference sequence). The CDR3 is made up of 15 amino acids. The CDR3 DNA reads as TGCGCCAGGGCCGGGACAGGGGTACGCACAGATACGCAGTATTTT. This translates into CARAGTGVRTDTQYF.

This chain uses TRBV28 with TRBJ2-1; 11 nucleotides line up with TRBD1. Germline assignment: CDR1 MDHEN and CDR2 SYDVKM. Germline trimming cut 3 bases from V and 10 bases from J; bases unmatched to any gene: 14. CDR3 length: 17 amino acids. The CDR3 loop reads CASSLPTGTGGLWEQFF. CDR3 sequence (DNA): TGTGCCAGCAGTTTGCCTACGGGGACAGGGGGACTTTGGGAGCAGTTCTTC.

Only one count was recorded for this clone. The chain carries TRBV4-1 and TRBJ1-1, with 7 bases that match TRBD1. The CDR3 is made up of 15 amino acids. The ends lost 0 bases at V and 4 bases at J; junction bases unmatched: 5. Germline V gene sequence: CDR1 MGHRA, CDR2 YSYEKL. For the CDR3, the DNA is TGCGCCAGCAGCCAAGAAGGGGCAGGGGGCACTGAAGCTTTCTTT. The encoded protein is CASSQEGAGGTEAFF.

The chain combines TRBV6-5 with TRBJ2-7; D is possibly TRBD2 (6 bases). In germline, CDR1 is MNHEY, CDR2 SVGAGI. The CDR3 loop spans 15 amino acids. V was cut by 0 bases and J by 3 bases, with 12 bases left in between. The CDR3 spells CASSYSIPGGYEQYF. DNA for the CDR3: TGTGCCAGCAGTTACTCGATTCCCGGGGGCTACGAGCAGTACTTC.

The CDR3 DNA sequence: TGCGCCAGCAGCCAAGATCTCTCGGGTTTGAGTGTCTCCTACGAGCAGTACTTC. Translated, it gives CASSQDLSGLSVSYEQYF. V and J are TRBV4-3 and TRBJ2-7; D is undetermined. Germline values: CDR1 LGHNA, CDR2 YSLEER. The CDR3 has 18 amino acids. V lost 0 bases to trimming and J lost 0 bases, with 18 bases between them.

The count of this clone is one. V gene TRBV6-8 combines with J gene TRBJ1-2; D uncertain. The CDR3 contains 10 residues. Germline values: CDR1 MNHGY, CDR2 SAAAGT. V lost 2 bases and J lost 8, with 3 bases in between. CDR3 coding DNA: TGTGCCAGCAGTTACGGGGGCTACACCTTC. Amino acids: CASSYGGYTF.

The gene calls are TRBV7-9 and TRBJ1-2; D is perhaps TRBD1 (5 bases). Trimming removed 1 base at V and 7 bases at J, with 13 bases between. The CDR3 runs 14 residues. The V gene's germline CDR1 is SEHNR and CDR2 FQNEAQ (reference sequence). Here the CDR3 DNA reads TGTGCCAGCAGCTTAGGCAGGGAGGGGCTTGGCTACACCTTC. Translating gives CASSLGREGLGYTF. The whole variable domain, remainder taken from reference TRBV7-9 and TRBJ1-2, is DTGVSQNPRHKITKRGQNVTFRCDPISEHNRLYWYRQTLGQGPEFLTYFQNEAQLEKSRLLSDRFSAERPKGSFSTLEIQRTEQGDSAMYLCASSLGREGLGYTFGSGTRLTVV.